The 15 T cell receptor beta chains presented below share a single source sample, sequenced in a study of cytomegalovirus exposure and HLA in healthy donors. Profiled with immunoSEQ multiplex PCR; TCRdb holds only in-frame clones, not every one. The sample includes about 260,000 clones, roughly 88% of them seen just once. The sequencing sample was made of PBMCs. These receptor sequences come from a woman between 25 and 40 years old in good health and CMV-seronegative.

The chain couples TRBV27 to TRBJ1-1, with D hard to call. This CDR3 comprises 13 residues. Germline-derived CDR1 and CDR2 are MNHEY and SMNVEV (reference sequence). V lost 6 bases to trimming and J lost 2 bases, with 10 bases between them. The CDR3 nucleotides read TGTGCCAGCAGGAGGCGGGAAAACACTGAAGCTTTCTTT. Residues: CASRRRENTEAFF.

The chain recombines TRBV28 with TRBJ2-1, with TRBD2 identical over 7 bases. Trimming took 4 bases from V and 9 from J; bases not matched to a gene: 6. The CDR3 consists of 13 residues. Germline CDR1 reads MDHEN; CDR2 reads SYDVKM. The CDR3 DNA follows: TGTGCCAGCAGTTCCGGGGGGAGCGTTGAGCAGTTCTTC. As protein: CASSSGGSVEQFF.

This clone was seen at least ten times. The rearrangement uses TRBV25-1 and TRBJ2-5; the match to TRBD2 covers 13 bases. Germline V gene sequence: CDR1 MGHDK, CDR2 SYGVNS. The CDR3 extends over 18 amino acids. Trimming at V came to 1 base and at J to 4 bases, leaving 9 bases not matched to a gene. In DNA, the CDR3 is TGTGCCAGCAGTGAATTTCGTTCCGGGACTAGCGGGACAGAGACCCAGTACTTC. Its translation is CASSEFRSGTSGTETQYF.

The gene calls are TRBV28 and TRBJ2-3; possibly TRBD2 for D (5 bases). The ends were cut back, 2 bases at V and 2 bases at J, with 11 bases in the middle. Germline assignment: CDR1 MDHEN and CDR2 SYDVKM. CDR3 size: 15 residues. CDR3 DNA: TGTGCCAGCAGTTTAGTGGGAGAGAACACAGATACGCAGTATTTT. Amino acid sequence: CASSLVGENTDTQYF.

The V and J genes are TRBV28 and TRBJ1-1; the D is unclear. Germline-derived CDR1 and CDR2 are MDHEN and SYDVKM. V gave up 5 bases and J gave up 7 bases, with 17 bases separating them. The CDR3 is made up of 14 amino acids. CDR3 nucleotides: TGTGCCAGCAGTCCCCTTTCTAGTAAGGATGAAGCTTTCTTT. Translated: CASSPLSSKDEAFF.

This clone was detected only once. The J gene is TRBJ2-1, the V gene TRBV25-1, with D maybe TRBD1 (5 bases). Germline CDR1 is MGHDK and CDR2 is SYGVNS. The CDR3 sequence is 14 residues long. The V end was cut by 10 bases, the J end by 9 bases, with 22 bases between. The CDR3 sequence: CATAGFSATREQFF. CDR3 nucleotides: TGTGCCACTGCAGGGTTTTCCGCAACTCGTGAGCAGTTCTTC.

V usage is TRBV9 and J usage is TRBJ2-5; D is unresolved. This CDR3 is 13 amino acids long. The V end lost 4 bases, the J end lost 5 bases, and 12 bases lay between the germline ends. Germline CDR1 is SGDLS and CDR2 is YYNGEE. The CDR3 region is CASSPLGVETQYF. In nucleotides, the CDR3 is TGTGCCAGCAGCCCCCTCGGCGTGGAGACCCAGTACTTC.

This clone has a single count. The chain employs TRBV27 and TRBJ2-2, with D unresolved. Looked up from germline, CDR1 is MNHEY and CDR2 is SMNVEV (reference sequence). V was cut by 3 bases and J by 5 bases, with 13 bases left in between. This CDR3 has 15 amino acids. CDR3 sequence (DNA): TGTGCCAGCAGTTTTACGTCGAAGGGTACCGGGGAGCTGTTTTTT. Translation: CASSFTSKGTGELFF.

Remarks on this clone: Different DNA sequences within this sample yield the same CDR3. This sequence joins TRBV15 and TRBJ2-7, with 8 bases that match TRBD2. Germline-derived CDR1 and CDR2 are LNHNV and YYDKDF (reference sequence). The V gene end was trimmed by 3 bases and the J gene end by 6 bases; junction bases not matched to a gene: 1. The CDR3 sequence is 12 residues long. CDR3 coding DNA: TGTGCCACCAGCAGTGGGACTAGCGAGCAGTACTTC. Protein sequence: CATSSGTSEQYF.

The V and J genes are TRBV13 and TRBJ2-2, with 9 bases fitting TRBD2. The CDR3 consists of 17 residues. V lost 4 bases, J lost 0 bases, and 6 bases stayed unmatched. CDR1 and CDR2 from the germline V gene are PRHDT and FYEKMQ (reference sequence). CDR3: CASSSKREDANTGELFF. The CDR3 nucleotides read TGTGCCAGCAGCTCCAAGCGGGAGGACGCGAACACCGGGGAGCTGTTTTTT.

This clone has only one observation. The chain couples TRBV7-2 to TRBJ2-7, with TRBD2 matching over 7 bases. The germline CDR1 and CDR2 sequences are SGHTA and FQGNSA. There are 13 residues in the CDR3. The ends lost 4 bases at V and 2 bases at J; junction bases unmatched: 2. CDR3 loop: CASSWGLPYEQYF. The CDR3 coding sequence is TGTGCCAGCAGCTGGGGACTACCCTACGAGCAGTACTTC. The full variable domain, rest sourced from reference TRBV7-2 and TRBJ2-7, is GAGVSQSPSNKVTEKGKDVELRCDPISGHTALYWYRQSLGQGLEFLIYFQGNSAPDKSGLPSDRFSAERTGGSVSTLTIQRTQQEDSAVYLCASSWGLPYEQYFGPGTRLTVT.

CDR3 sequence: CASSQETDTQYF. Written as DNA, the CDR3 is TGTGCCAGCAGCCAAGAGACAGATACGCAGTATTTT. The chain joins TRBV14 to TRBJ2-3; D ambiguous. The CDR3 has 12 residues. From germline, CDR1 is SGHDN and CDR2 FVKESK. V was shortened by 0 bases and J by 3 bases, with 1 base between the two germline ends. The full variable domain, rest sourced from reference TRBV14 and TRBJ2-3, is EAGVTQFPSHSVIEKGQTVTLRCDPISGHDNLYWYRRVMGKEIKFLLHFVKESKQDESGMPNNRFLAERTGGTYSTLKVQPAELEDSGVYFCASSQETDTQYFGPGTRLTVL.

This chain connects TRBV4-3 to TRBJ1-2; D remains ambiguous. The CDR3 runs 14 residues. Germline V gene lookup returns CDR1 LGHNA and CDR2 YSLEER. V was clipped by 4 bases and J by 4 bases, with 13 bases between them. The DNA for the CDR3 is TGCGCCAGCAGCCCCTCGAGAGGTATCTATGGCTACACCTTC. Amino acid sequence: CASSPSRGIYGYTF.

The chain has TRBV5-1 and TRBJ2-2; 11 positions match TRBD2. The CDR3 totals 18 residues. Per germline, CDR1 SGHRS and CDR2 YFSETQ. V was clipped by 5 bases and J by 0 bases; unmatched bases: 9. The CDR3 DNA reads as TGCGCCAGCAGGAGTGGACTAGCGGGTCACGCGAACACCGGGGAGCTGTTTTTT. Its translation is CASRSGLAGHANTGELFF.

The chain employs TRBV7-9 and TRBJ1-1; D is perhaps TRBD1 (5 bases). V lost 3 bases and J 3 bases, leaving 26 bases between the germline ends. CDR3 size: 19 residues. Germline V gives CDR1 SEHNR, CDR2 FQNEAQ (reference sequence). The CDR3 here is CASSFSRRQFRPGDTEAFF. The CDR3 bases are TGTGCCAGCAGCTTTAGTAGAAGACAGTTTCGCCCGGGGGACACTGAAGCTTTCTTT.